The sequence of this T cell receptor beta chain was determined in a study of CD8 T cells in Susac syndrome. Findings of the study overall: Acknowledgment was made by the study that its TCR sequencing and HLA analysis involved a relatively small number of individuals.

Both CD4+ and CD8+ T cells were negatively isolated, and TEMRA cells underwent FACS enrichment. Random hexamers served to reverse transcribe roughly 0.45 to 1 ug RNA. The TCR beta CDR3 was amplified by immunoSEQ multiplex PCR across 54 Vbeta, 13 Jbeta. TCRdb redid the calling of the immunoSEQ multiplex PCR reads with MiXCR, one entry per CDR3 protein. The sample contains more than 65,000 distinct CDR3 sequences, approximately 95% of which appear only once. V lost 4 bases to trimming and J lost 4 bases, with 13 bases between them. In germline, CDR1 is DFQATT, CDR2 SNEGSKA (reference sequence). The CDR3 has 13 residues. Only one count was recorded for this clonotype. Its antigen is not identified.

The receptor comes from a human donor in good health. This chain connects TRBV20-1 to TRBJ1-1; possibly TRBD1 for D (6 bases). Sequencing was done on a sample of CD8+ T cells from PBMCs. The CDR3 spells CSAIWGATTEAFF. The CDR3 nucleotides are TGCAGTGCTATTTGGGGGGCGACCACTGAAGCTTTCTTT.